This T cell receptor beta chain was captured in a study of cytotoxic CD8 clonotypes in ibrutinib-treated CLL. From cryopreserved PBMCs came about 2 micrograms of genomic DNA used for TCR beta libraries. The CDR3 has 13 amino acids. CDR1 SGHRS and CDR2 YFSETQ come from the germline V gene. V was clipped by 7 bases and J by 3 bases; unmatched bases: 5. A few counts support this clone. The table came from immunoSEQ multiplex PCR; TCRdb's copy has only in-frame clones and leaves some out. The repertoire includes about 150,000 clones, about 78% of them detected once, and 5% to 5.5% sits in the top ten. The chain has TRBV5-1 and TRBJ2-7; 9 nucleotides align to TRBD1. Sequencing used PBMCs, obtained after 24 months of ibrutinib treatment. This TCR was recovered from a human donor with chronic lymphocytic leukemia. This chain's CDR3 is CASGPGQGYEQYF. DNA of the CDR3: TGCGCCAGCGGTCCGGGACAGGGCTACGAGCAGTACTTC.